These T cell receptor beta chains were read from a single sample in a study of blood T cell repertoires in COVID-19. Here immunoSEQ multiplex PCR was the method, and the copy in TCRdb shows in-frame clones only, minus some. There are 300,000 to 350,000 clones in the sample; 80% to 90% occur only once, and over 6% lies in the top ten. Sequencing was carried out using peripheral blood. These receptors were taken from a woman aged 45-65 years with COVID-19, enrolled during active disease. CDR3s include the opening cysteine and the closing phenylalanine or tryptophan. The order of the fields is D gene, clone size, CDR3 length, V gene, J gene, CDR3 DNA, CDR3 protein. A D gene is named only where the DNA matches it firmly. Only part of the rows carry a size: once, few, many, or a class if the clone is expanded.

-,-,15,TRBV4-2,TRBJ1-1,TGTGCCAGCAGCGCCGGGGGCGGGGGGAACACTGAAGCTTTCTTT,CASSAGGGGNTEAFF
TRBD1,-,16,TRBV4-2,TRBJ1-4,TGTGCCAGCAGCCAAGGGGCCGGGACAGGCAATGAAAAACTGTTTTTT,CASSQGAGTGNEKLFF
-,-,13,TRBV6-5,TRBJ1-2,TGTGCCAGCACCGACCCGGGGGGGTATGGCTACACCTTC,CASTDPGGYGYTF
TRBD1,-,16,TRBV5-1,TRBJ2-7,TGCGCCAGCAGCTTGGCCGGGACAGGGAGCTCCTACGAGCAGTACTTC,CASSLAGTGSSYEQYF
-,-,16,TRBV27,TRBJ1-1,TGTGCCAGCAGTTTACGTATAAGGGGTGGGGTCGCTGAAGCTTTCTTT,CASSLRIRGGVAEAFF
-,-,15,TRBV6-2/TRBV6-3,TRBJ2-5,TGTGCCAGCAGTTATAGGCGGACGCAGGGAGAGACCCAGTACTTC,CASSYRRTQGETQYF
-,-,15,TRBV30,TRBJ2-7,TGTGCCTGGAGTGTGGCTGCGGGTATGTCCTACGAGCAGTACTTC,CAWSVAAGMSYEQYF
TRBD1,few,14,TRBV19,TRBJ1-1,TGTGCCAGTAGTCCCGATGACAGGGACACTGAAGCTTTCTTT,CASSPDDRDTEAFF
TRBD1,-,14,TRBV20-1,TRBJ2-3,TGCAGTGCTAGTCGGGGACAGAGCACAGATACGCAGTATTTT,CSASRGQSTDTQYF
-,-,14,TRBV3-1/TRBV3-2,TRBJ1-5,TGTGCCAGCAGCCGGACACGGAACAATCAGCCCCAGCATTTT,CASSRTRNNQPQHF
-,-,14,TRBV5-1,TRBJ1-1,TGCGCCAGCAGCTTGGCCGGGGAAGGGCGACGAGCTTTCTTT,CASSLAGEGRRAFF
-,-,16,TRBV11-2,TRBJ2-1,TGTGCCAGCAGCCCAAATCTAGGGCTAGCCGGCAATGAGCAGTTCTTC,CASSPNLGLAGNEQFF
-,-,12,TRBV21-1,TRBJ2-5,TGTGCCAGCAGCAAAGATCGGGAGACCCAGTACTTC,CASSKDRETQYF
TRBD2,-,17,TRBV5-1,TRBJ2-2,TGCGCCAGCAACCAACCGGGAGGGACGGCGGGAACCGGGGAGCTGTTTTTT,CASNQPGGTAGTGELFF
TRBD2,once,20,TRBV14,TRBJ2-7,TGTGCCAGCAGCCAAGTCCGGGGACTAGCGGGGGTCACTCCCACCTACGAGCAGTACTTC,CASSQVRGLAGVTPTYEQYF
-,few,14,TRBV2,TRBJ1-1,TGTGCCAGCAGCCCACAGGCTCCAGGGTTCGGAGCTTTCTTT,CASSPQAPGFGAFF
TRBD1,-,15,TRBV28,TRBJ1-5,TGTGCCAGCAGTCGGGACAGGGGCCAGAATCAGCCCCAGCATTTT,CASSRDRGQNQPQHF
TRBD2,-,17,TRBV7-2,TRBJ2-1,TGTGCCAGCAGCTCCCGGACTAGCGGGGGCTCCTACAATGAGCAGTTCTTC,CASSSRTSGGSYNEQFF
-,-,14,TRBV7-9,TRBJ2-7,TGTGCCAGCAGCTTAGGCGGATACTCCTACGAGCAGTACTTC,CASSLGGYSYEQYF
TRBD2,-,15,TRBV20-1,TRBJ2-1,TGCAGTGCTAGTTGGAATAGCGGGAGTCTTGGTGAGCAGTTCTTC,CSASWNSGSLGEQFF